This T cell receptor (beta chain) was profiled in a study of cytomegalovirus exposure and HLA in healthy donors. Study findings and constraints: Most TCRs appeared rarely, but some public TCRs recurred in many donors. TCR beta V segments were, for the most part, productive about 87% or about 30% of the time in an earlier analysis.

Everyone who donated was a healthy bone marrow donor. Amplification used 60 Vbeta primers and 13 Jbeta primers. Clones were read by immunoSEQ multiplex PCR, and TCRdb kept only the in-frame ones, dropping some. Of some 160,000 clones detected, around 80% appear once; the ten largest clones hold about 1.3%. Comment on this clone: The antigen is unknown.

The sample taken for sequencing was PBMCs. This receptor was obtained from a male donor in good health and CMV-seronegative.

As DNA, the CDR3 is TGTGCTAGTGGTCAAGGGGGGGCGTCCTACAATGAGCAGTTCTTC. Residues: CASGQGGASYNEQFF. The chain recombines TRBV12-5 with TRBJ2-1; a weak D match, TRBD2 (7 bases). Trimming took 5 bases from V and 1 from J, leaving 12 bases between them. The CDR3 loop spans 15 amino acids. Germline V gene lookup returns CDR1 LGHNT and CDR2 FRNRAP. Full variable domain (missing parts from reference TRBV12-5 and TRBJ2-1): DARVTQTPRHKVTEMGQEVTMRCQPILGHNTVFWYRQTMMQGLELLAYFRNRAPLDDSGMPKDRFSAEMPDATLATLKIQPSEPRDSAVYFCASGQGGASYNEQFFGPGTRLTVL.